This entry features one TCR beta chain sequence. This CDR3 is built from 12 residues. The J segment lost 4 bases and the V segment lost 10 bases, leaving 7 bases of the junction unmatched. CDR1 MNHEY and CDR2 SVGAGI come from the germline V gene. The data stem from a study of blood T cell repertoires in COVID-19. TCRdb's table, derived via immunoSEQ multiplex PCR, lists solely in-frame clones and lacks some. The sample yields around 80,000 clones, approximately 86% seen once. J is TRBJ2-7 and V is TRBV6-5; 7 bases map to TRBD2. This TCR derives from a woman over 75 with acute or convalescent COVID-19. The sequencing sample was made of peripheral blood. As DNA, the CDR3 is TGTGCCACCACGGGAGGAGAGTACGAGCAGTACTTC. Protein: CATTGGEYEQYF.